This passage covers 23 T cell receptor beta chains from one sample sequenced in a study of CD4 T cells in relation to SARS-CoV-2 and coronaviruses. Before the COVID-19 pandemic, during about 2010-2018, CD4+ T cells were taken from unexposed donors. Generated by immunoSEQ multiplex PCR, the TCRdb table keeps only in-frame clones and is missing some. The table lists 65,000 or so clones, about 87% of them singletons. Sequenced input: memory CD4+ T cells from PBMCs. Receptors were obtained from a human donor in good health.

The chain uses TRBV28 and TRBJ2-1; TRBD2 agrees at 9 bases. V lost 5 bases and J lost 7; bases outside the gene matches: 12. Germline V gene lookup returns CDR1 MDHEN and CDR2 SYDVKM. This CDR3 contains 16 residues. The CDR3 bases are TGTGCCAGCAGTCCTTTAGCGGGAGTGGATGTAAATGAGCAGTTCTTC. It codes for CASSPLAGVDVNEQFF.

This chain uses TRBV11-3 with TRBJ2-7, with 8 bases matching TRBD1. The CDR3 is made up of 14 amino acids. V was clipped by 2 bases and J by 5 bases; unmatched bases: 5. Germline V gene sequence: CDR1 SGHNT, CDR2 YENEEA. CDR3 DNA sequence: TGTGCCAGCAGCTTACTCGGACAGGGAAACGAGCAGTACTTC. Its protein is CASSLLGQGNEQYF.

V is TRBV27 and J is TRBJ1-5; the D gene is possibly TRBD1 (6 bases). Trimming stripped 3 bases from V and 5 bases from J, with 11 bases between. Germline assignment: CDR1 MNHEY and CDR2 SMNVEV (reference sequence). The CDR3 runs 14 residues. The CDR3 is CASSFSGGYQPQHF. DNA for the CDR3: TGTGCCAGCAGTTTTTCGGGGGGCTATCAGCCCCAGCATTTT.

J is TRBJ1-2 and V is TRBV12-3 or TRBV12-4; D is undetermined. V was clipped by 4 bases and J by 7 bases, with 13 bases between them. The CDR3 is 13 amino acids. CDR3 sequence: CASSWSGSLGYTF. The CDR3 DNA reads as TGTGCCAGCAGTTGGTCGGGGTCCCTTGGCTACACCTTC.

The chain recombines TRBV12-3 or TRBV12-4 with TRBJ1-3; D not resolved. This CDR3 has 12 amino acids. Trimming shortened V by 3 bases and J by 6 bases, and 6 bases separated the two germline ends. The CDR3 region is CASSLQENTIYF. DNA of the CDR3: TGTGCCAGCAGTTTGCAGGAAAACACCATATATTTT.

V gene TRBV9 combines with J gene TRBJ1-2; D remains unclear. The germline V gene encodes CDR1 SGDLS and CDR2 YYNGEE. The CDR3 has 14 residues. V gave up 0 bases and J gave up 2 bases, with 8 bases separating them. CDR3 in DNA: TGTGCCAGCAGCGTAGGTGGGGTAAACTATGGCTACACCTTC. Encoded protein: CASSVGGVNYGYTF. Together with reference TRBV9 and TRBJ1-2, the CDR3 gives the full variable domain: DSGVTQTPKHLITATGQRVTLRCSPRSGDLSVYWYQQSLDQGLQFLIQYYNGEERAKGNILERFSAQQFPDLHSELNLSSLELGDSALYFCASSVGGVNYGYTFGSGTRLTVV.

The chain recombines TRBV5-1 with TRBJ2-1; D is unresolved. V was trimmed by 0 bases and J by 5 bases, leaving 9 bases between them. Germline V gene lookup returns CDR1 SGHRS and CDR2 YFSETQ. The CDR3 totals 14 residues. The CDR3 reads CASSLVAPNNEQFF. In DNA, the CDR3 is TGCGCCAGCAGCTTGGTGGCACCTAACAATGAGCAGTTCTTC.

This clone came up a few times. This chain links TRBV5-6 with TRBJ2-2, with TRBD1 identical over 8 bases. Per germline, CDR1 SGHDT and CDR2 YYEEEE. The CDR3 has 18 amino acids. V lost 3 bases and J lost 0; bases outside the gene matches: 10. CDR3 loop: CASSSRTGPTSNTGELFF. DNA for the CDR3: TGTGCCAGCAGCTCACGGACAGGGCCTACTTCGAACACCGGGGAGCTGTTTTTT.

This chain links TRBV3-1 (or the pseudogene TRBV3-2) with TRBJ1-1; D remains unclear. The V gene lost 4 bases and the J gene lost 11 bases, with 11 bases spanning the gap. The CDR3 is 11 residues long. Germline V gene sequence: CDR1 LGHDT, CDR2 YNNKEL (reference sequence). The CDR3 DNA is TGTGCCAGCAGCCGGGCCGGCTCGGCTTTCTTT. This translates into CASSRAGSAFF.

This chain uses TRBV5-1 with TRBJ2-2; perhaps TRBD2 as D (6 bases). Germline V gene data show CDR1 as SGHRS and CDR2 as YFSETQ. This CDR3 is 15 amino acids long. V was trimmed by 2 bases and J by 0 bases, leaving 8 bases between them. Here the CDR3 reads CASSLGGTNTGELFF. CDR3 nucleotide sequence: TGCGCCAGCAGCTTAGGAGGGACGAACACCGGGGAGCTGTTTTTT. Using reference TRBV5-1 and TRBJ2-2 for the parts outside the CDR3, the full variable domain is KAGVTQTPRYLIKTRGQQVTLSCSPISGHRSVSWYQQTPGQGLQFLFEYFSETQRNKGNFPGRFSGRQFSNSRSEMNVSTLELGDSALYLCASSLGGTNTGELFFGEGSRLTVL.

In this sample, this clone turned up once. The chain uses TRBV14 and TRBJ1-2; 7 bases align to TRBD1. Per the germline V gene, CDR1 is SGHDN and CDR2 is FVKESK. CDR3 length equals 15 residues. J gave up 2 bases and V 1 base, and 4 bases lay outside the gene matches. CDR3 bases: TGTGCCAGCAGCCAAGTAGGACAGGTGAACTATGGCTACACCTTC. Its translation: CASSQVGQVNYGYTF. Based on the CDR3 plus reference TRBV14 and TRBJ1-2, the full variable domain is EAGVTQFPSHSVIEKGQTVTLRCDPISGHDNLYWYRRVMGKEIKFLLHFVKESKQDESGMPNNRFLAERTGGTYSTLKVQPAELEDSGVYFCASSQVGQVNYGYTFGSGTRLTVV.

The chain is built from TRBV6-5 and TRBJ1-2; D gene unclear. V shed 5 bases and J shed 6 bases, with 13 bases lying between them. CDR3 size: 13 residues. The germline CDR1 and CDR2 sequences are MNHEY and SVGAGI. CDR3 sequence (DNA): TGTGCCAGCAGTCGGGGAGGCTTGAATGGCTACACCTTC. Amino acids: CASSRGGLNGYTF.

The rearrangement uses TRBV28 and TRBJ2-3; D unclear. The V and J ends lost 7 bases and 11 bases respectively, with 16 bases between them. Germline loops: CDR1 MDHEN, CDR2 SYDVKM. This CDR3 has 12 amino acids. CDR3 protein: CASNLGRSRQYF. The CDR3, as DNA: TGTGCCAGCAACCTAGGGCGCTCCCGGCAGTATTTT.

In nucleotides, the CDR3 is TGCGCCAGCAGCTTGTTCACTAGCGGCCCGATTCATAAGTTCTTC. Amino acid sequence: CASSLFTSGPIHKFF. The chain combines TRBV5-1 with TRBJ2-1, with 8 bases that match TRBD2. V lost 1 base to trimming and J lost 14 bases; unmatched junction nucleotides: 14. CDR1 and CDR2 from the germline V gene are SGHRS and YFSETQ. The CDR3 spans 15 residues.

CDR3 amino acids: CASSEGLAGEELFF. CDR3 DNA sequence: TGTGCCAGCAGTGAAGGACTAGCGGGCGAGGAGCTGTTTTTT. V usage is TRBV6-1 and J usage is TRBJ2-2; 10 bases line up with TRBD2. Trimming took 1 base from V and 10 from J; bases not matched to a gene: 3. CDR1 MNHNS and CDR2 SASEGT come from the germline V gene. This CDR3 is built from 14 residues.

The chain links TRBV29-1 to TRBJ2-2; no clear D gene. The germline V and J ends were trimmed by 0 bases and 1 base, with 6 bases remaining between them. From germline, CDR1 is SQVTM and CDR2 ANQGSEA. This CDR3 comprises 14 residues. The CDR3 is CSVEDTRNTGELFF. CDR3 coding DNA: TGCAGCGTTGAAGACACGAGGAACACCGGGGAGCTGTTTTTT.

V is TRBV25-1 and J is TRBJ2-2; 9 bases match TRBD1. Trimming removed 1 base from V and 6 bases from J; junction bases left unmatched: 9. The CDR3 is 17 amino acids. The V gene's germline CDR1 is MGHDK and CDR2 SYGVNS. In DNA form, the CDR3 reads TGTGCCAGCAGTGAATCACCCCGGGACAGGGATGCCGGGGAGCTGTTTTTT. This codes for CASSESPRDRDAGELFF. The full variable domain, its missing parts supplied by reference TRBV25-1 and TRBJ2-2, is EADIYQTPRYLVIGTGKKITLECSQTMGHDKMYWYQQDPGMELHLIHYSYGVNSTEKGDLSSESTVSRIRTEHFPLTLESARPSHTSQYLCASSESPRDRDAGELFFGEGSRLTVL.

The chain links TRBV30 to TRBJ2-7; TRBD2 agrees at 9 bases. Trimming removed 3 bases from V and 7 bases from J; junction bases left unmatched: 13. Per the germline V gene, CDR1 is GTSNPN and CDR2 is SVGIG (reference sequence). CDR3 size: 15 residues. The CDR3 loop reads CAWSGGRGGVYEQYF. The CDR3 nucleotides are TGTGCCTGGAGCGGTGGGCGGGGGGGCGTTTATGAGCAGTACTTC. The full variable domain, in which reference TRBV30 and TRBJ2-7 provide the parts outside the CDR3, is SQTIHQWPATLVQPVGSPLSLECTVEGTSNPNLYWYRQAAGRGLQLLFYSVGIGQISSEVPQNLSASRPQDRQFILSSKKLLLSDSGFYLCAWSGGRGGVYEQYFGPGTRLTVT.

The V and J genes are TRBV7-2 and TRBJ2-1; 8 bases line up with TRBD2. The V gene's germline CDR1 is SGHTA and CDR2 FQGNSA. The junction had 5 bases not matched to a gene; V was cut back by 3 bases and J by 7 bases. The length of the CDR3 is 14 residues. The CDR3 reads CASSFQRGSNEQFF. The CDR3 coding sequence is TGTGCCAGCAGCTTCCAGCGGGGGTCTAATGAGCAGTTCTTC.

The V gene is TRBV28, the J gene TRBJ1-2; TRBD1 agrees at 7 bases. The J segment lost 5 bases and the V segment lost 4 bases, leaving 13 bases of the junction unmatched. From germline, CDR1 is MDHEN and CDR2 SYDVKM. The CDR3 is 16 amino acids. CDR3 nucleotides: TGTGCCAGCAGTTCGAAACCACTGGACAGGCGATATGGCTACACCTTC. Translation: CASSSKPLDRRYGYTF.

This chain connects TRBV28 to TRBJ2-1; D remains ambiguous. In germline, CDR1 is MDHEN, CDR2 SYDVKM. The V end lost 0 bases, the J end lost 5 bases, and 11 bases lay between the germline ends. The CDR3 sequence is 15 residues long. The CDR3 DNA is TGTGCCAGCAGTTTATGGGGTGGAGCTCACAATGAGCAGTTCTTC. Translating gives CASSLWGGAHNEQFF.

The genes are TRBV10-3 and TRBJ1-1; D remains ambiguous. Per germline, CDR1 ENHRY and CDR2 SYGVKD. The CDR3 contains 15 residues. V shed 2 bases and J shed 4 bases, with 14 bases lying between them. CDR3 in DNA: TGTGCCATCAGTGAGGGCGGCGAACGGGGCACTGAAGCTTTCTTT. It translates to CAISEGGERGTEAFF.

The chain is built from TRBV28 and TRBJ2-6; D unresolved. Deletions cut 4 bases from V and 3 bases from J, with 10 bases between. Germline-derived CDR1 and CDR2 are MDHEN and SYDVKM. The CDR3 has 15 residues. In nucleotides, the CDR3 is TGTGCCAGCAGTTCCGACCTACTTGGGGCCAACGTCCTGACTTTC. This translates into CASSSDLLGANVLTF.